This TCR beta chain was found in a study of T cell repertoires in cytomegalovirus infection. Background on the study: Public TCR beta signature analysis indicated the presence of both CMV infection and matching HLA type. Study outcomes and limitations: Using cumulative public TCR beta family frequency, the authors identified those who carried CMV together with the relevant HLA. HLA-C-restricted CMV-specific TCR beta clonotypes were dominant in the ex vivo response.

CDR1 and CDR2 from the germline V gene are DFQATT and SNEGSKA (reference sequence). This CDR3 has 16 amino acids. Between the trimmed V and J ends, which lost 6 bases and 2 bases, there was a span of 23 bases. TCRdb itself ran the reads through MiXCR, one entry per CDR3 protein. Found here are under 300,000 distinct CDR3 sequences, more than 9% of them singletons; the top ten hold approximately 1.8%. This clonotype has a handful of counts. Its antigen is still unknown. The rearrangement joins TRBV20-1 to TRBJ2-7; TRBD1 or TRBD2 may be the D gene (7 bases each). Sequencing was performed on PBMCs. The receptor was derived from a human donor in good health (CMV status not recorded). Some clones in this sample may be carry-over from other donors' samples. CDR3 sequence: CSAKGQTGRGTYEQYF. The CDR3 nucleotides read TGCAGTGCCAAGGGCCAGACAGGGAGGGGAACCTACGAGCAGTACTTC.